This T cell receptor (beta chain) came from a study of blood T cell repertoires in COVID-19. Study-wide background: Collection of acute and convalescent COVID-19 samples took place in the United States, Italy and Spain.

Authors' processing steps: Reference gene primers were amplified, and this amplification served to estimate nucleated cell counts. Data came from immunoSEQ multiplex PCR; TCRdb stores just in-frame clones and leaves some out. V and J calls and clone size follow that table, whereas D and trimming were derived from the DNA. This table holds roughly 200,000 clones, about 89% found once. The CDR3 loop spans 16 amino acids. V lost 3 bases to trimming and J lost 0 bases, with 14 bases between them. Specimen: peripheral blood. The receptor was isolated from a man aged 35-49 years with acute or convalescent COVID-19. The rearrangement links TRBV23-1 to TRBJ1-1, with a tentative D call TRBD1 (5 bases). TRBV23-1 is annotated as an ORF whose role is uncertain. The CDR3 sequence is CASSQPTDPMNTEAFF. CDR3 sequence (DNA): TGCGCCAGCAGTCAGCCGACAGATCCCATGAACACTGAAGCTTTCTTT.